Listed below are T cell receptor beta chains from one sample, sequenced in a study of blood T cell repertoires in COVID-19. Repertoires were generated with immunoSEQ multiplex PCR, while TCRdb's copy carries only in-frame clones and drops some. The table has 170,000 or so clones, less than 90% seen once. The sample consisted of peripheral blood. These receptors all come from a man aged 18 to 29 with active or convalescent COVID-19. Both conserved end residues are part of each CDR3. The order of the fields is V gene, J gene, D gene, clone size, CDR3 protein, CDR3 DNA. The D gene is left open where the match is weak. Rows give clone size only sometimes, using once, few, many, or a class for an expanded clone.

v_call: TRBV5-1; j_call: TRBJ1-1; d_call: TRBD1; clone_size: NA; cdr3_aa: CASSFEGARTEAFF; cdr3_nt: TGCGCCAGCAGCTTCGAGGGGGCGCGCACTGAAGCTTTCTTT
v_call: TRBV19; j_call: TRBJ2-3; d_call: TRBD2; clone_size: NA; cdr3_aa: CASSSRLAGGVDTQYF; cdr3_nt: TGTGCCAGTAGTTCCAGACTAGCGGGAGGGGTTGATACGCAGTATTTT
v_call: TRBV6-5; j_call: TRBJ2-1; d_call: TRBD2; clone_size: NA; cdr3_aa: CASRSSGGYNEQFF; cdr3_nt: TGTGCCAGCAGATCTAGCGGGGGTTACAATGAGCAGTTCTTC
v_call: TRBV7-9; j_call: TRBJ1-6; d_call: NA; clone_size: few; cdr3_aa: CASSPGAVSNSPLHF; cdr3_nt: TGTGCCAGCAGCCCGGGAGCAGTTTCGAATTCACCCCTCCACTTT
v_call: TRBV28; j_call: TRBJ1-3; d_call: NA; clone_size: NA; cdr3_aa: CASSLMGRRTGNTIYF; cdr3_nt: TGTGCCAGCAGTTTAATGGGGCGTCGCACTGGAAACACCATATATTTT
v_call: TRBV28; j_call: TRBJ2-4; d_call: NA; clone_size: NA; cdr3_aa: CASSLYSPQNIQYF; cdr3_nt: TGTGCCAGCAGTCTTTACTCCCCACAAAACATTCAGTACTTC
v_call: TRBV7-3; j_call: TRBJ1-1; d_call: TRBD1; clone_size: NA; cdr3_aa: CASSGTGRNTEAFF; cdr3_nt: TGTGCCAGCAGCGGGACAGGGAGGAACACTGAAGCTTTCTTT
v_call: TRBV6-6; j_call: TRBJ2-1; d_call: TRBD1; clone_size: NA; cdr3_aa: CASTRQGAQGVGSYNEQFF; cdr3_nt: TGTGCCAGCACTCGGCAGGGGGCCCAAGGGGTTGGCTCCTACAATGAGCAGTTCTTC
v_call: TRBV9; j_call: TRBJ1-2; d_call: TRBD1; clone_size: NA; cdr3_aa: CASSVGTGINYGYTF; cdr3_nt: TGTGCCAGCAGCGTGGGGACAGGGATTAACTATGGCTACACCTTC
v_call: TRBV6-5; j_call: TRBJ2-2; d_call: TRBD1; clone_size: NA; cdr3_aa: CASLISTGYTGELFF; cdr3_nt: TGTGCCAGCCTAATTTCGACAGGGTATACCGGGGAGCTGTTTTTT
v_call: TRBV7-9; j_call: TRBJ1-1; d_call: NA; clone_size: few; cdr3_aa: CASSLGARANTEAFF; cdr3_nt: TGTGCCAGCAGCTTAGGGGCCAGGGCGAACACTGAAGCTTTCTTT
v_call: TRBV11-2; j_call: TRBJ1-2; d_call: NA; clone_size: NA; cdr3_aa: CASSPRAAYGYTF; cdr3_nt: TGTGCCAGCAGCCCCAGGGCAGCCTATGGCTACACCTTC
v_call: TRBV6-1; j_call: TRBJ1-4; d_call: NA; clone_size: NA; cdr3_aa: CASSEARRQGKEKLFF; cdr3_nt: TGTGCCAGCAGTGAAGCGCGTAGGCAGGGGAAGGAAAAACTGTTTTTT
v_call: TRBV6-5; j_call: TRBJ2-2; d_call: TRBD1; clone_size: NA; cdr3_aa: CASSYTLQGFPGELFF; cdr3_nt: TGTGCCAGCAGTTACACATTACAGGGGTTTCCCGGGGAGCTGTTTTTT
v_call: TRBV19; j_call: TRBJ1-2; d_call: TRBD1; clone_size: NA; cdr3_aa: CASSPGTVYGYTF; cdr3_nt: TGTGCCAGTAGTCCCGGGACAGTCTATGGCTACACCTTC
v_call: TRBV7-9; j_call: TRBJ1-5; d_call: NA; clone_size: NA; cdr3_aa: CASSPDSSPRQPQHF; cdr3_nt: TGTGCCAGCAGCCCCGACAGTTCCCCCCGTCAGCCCCAGCATTTT
v_call: TRBV28; j_call: TRBJ1-2; d_call: NA; clone_size: NA; cdr3_aa: CASSRGGVAVYGYTF; cdr3_nt: TGTGCCAGCAGTCGTGGGGGAGTAGCGGTGTATGGCTACACCTTC
v_call: TRBV4-1; j_call: TRBJ2-1; d_call: TRBD2; clone_size: NA; cdr3_aa: CASSPTGTRWNEQFF; cdr3_nt: TGCGCCAGCAGCCCTACCGGGACTAGGTGGAATGAGCAGTTCTTC
v_call: TRBV18; j_call: TRBJ1-6; d_call: NA; clone_size: once; cdr3_aa: CASSPLRLGPGSTSNSPLHF; cdr3_nt: TGTGCCAGCTCACCTCTCCGGCTTGGGCCAGGGTCGACCTCCAATTCACCCCTCCACTTT
v_call: TRBV5-6; j_call: TRBJ2-1; d_call: TRBD1; clone_size: once; cdr3_aa: CASSSDRGTYNEQFF; cdr3_nt: TGTGCCAGCAGCTCAGACAGGGGGACCTACAATGAGCAGTTCTTC
v_call: TRBV4-3; j_call: TRBJ2-3; d_call: TRBD2; clone_size: NA; cdr3_aa: CASSQGTSGSSTDTQYF; cdr3_nt: TGCGCCAGCAGCCAAGGTACTAGCGGGAGCAGCACAGATACGCAGTATTTT
v_call: TRBV3-1/TRBV3-2; j_call: TRBJ2-1; d_call: TRBD2; clone_size: NA; cdr3_aa: CASSQAYGRSYNEQFF; cdr3_nt: TGTGCCAGCAGCCAAGCCTACGGGAGGTCCTACAATGAGCAGTTCTTC
v_call: TRBV5-1; j_call: TRBJ1-2; d_call: NA; clone_size: NA; cdr3_aa: CASSLGSSIRSNYGYTF; cdr3_nt: TGCGCCAGCAGCTTGGGCTCGTCTATCCGTTCTAACTATGGCTACACCTTC
v_call: TRBV6-5; j_call: TRBJ1-1; d_call: NA; clone_size: NA; cdr3_aa: CASRQGVNTEAFF; cdr3_nt: TGTGCCAGCAGACAAGGGGTGAACACTGAAGCTTTCTTT
v_call: TRBV27; j_call: TRBJ1-5; d_call: NA; clone_size: NA; cdr3_aa: CASSFLAGGQPQHF; cdr3_nt: TGTGCCAGCAGTTTCCTGGCAGGAGGTCAGCCCCAGCATTTT
v_call: TRBV3-1/TRBV3-2; j_call: TRBJ1-1; d_call: NA; clone_size: NA; cdr3_aa: CASSLRTVRNTEAFF; cdr3_nt: TGTGCCAGCAGCCTGCGGACAGTCAGAAACACTGAAGCTTTCTTT
v_call: TRBV4-2; j_call: TRBJ2-3; d_call: NA; clone_size: NA; cdr3_aa: CASSQSGGGVADTQYF; cdr3_nt: TGTGCCAGCAGCCAAAGTGGAGGGGGGGTGGCAGATACGCAGTATTTT